This record concerns one T cell receptor beta chain sequence. Its specificity is not known. CDR1 is MNHEY, CDR2 SVGEGT, per germline. The CDR3 covers 13 residues. This sample was included in a study of CXCR3-negative and CXCR3-positive naive CD8 T cells. General study findings and limits: The TRB CDR3s that CXCR3-positive naive cells carried were more hydrophobic than those of CXCR3-negative naive cells. CXCR3-negative and CXCR3-positive naive cells shared comparable TRBV-TRBJ usage, but memory cells did not.

The libraries of TRB cDNA were constructed through 5' RACE using UMI labels. TCRdb re-called the 5' RACE reads and gives one entry per CDR3 protein, without DNA. This table holds roughly 140,000 distinct CDR3 sequences. CD8+ T cell subsets were each sorted in triplicate, 250,000 to 300,000 cells apiece. Sequencing was performed on naive CXCR3+ CD8+ T cells from blood. Subset: CD45RO-CCR7+CD27+CD95- naive CD8+ T cells expressing CXCR3 (TNR3+). The rearrangement links TRBV6-2 or TRBV6-3 to TRBJ2-7. The sequence was obtained from a human donor in good health. Some clones in this sample may be carry-over from other donors' samples. CDR3 protein: CASSSHDGIREYF.